This T cell receptor beta chain is drawn from a study of shared clonotypes between healthy human individuals. Details on this clone: Its antigen is undetermined.

Overall study results and limits: Though the depth was large, rarefaction showed that sorted-subset sequencing was incomplete.

Germline assignment: CDR1 MNHNY and CDR2 SVGAGI (reference sequence). The CDR3 contains 15 residues. The germline V and J ends were trimmed by 5 bases and 7 bases, with 17 bases remaining between them. A roughly 220 ng quantity of DNA, approximately 29,000 T cell genomes, went into the sorted-subset replicate PCRs. TCRdb's copy holds only in-frame clones and misses some; the assay was immunoSEQ multiplex PCR. Of roughly 2.2 million clones in the sample, approximately 93% were seen once. V and J are TRBV6-6 and TRBJ2-2; weak D call: TRBD2 (5 bases). The sequence was obtained from a man younger than 35 in good health. Some clones in this sample may be carry-over from other donors' samples. Sequenced input: naive CD4+ T cells from PBMCs. Subset reported: CD45RA+ positively selected. CDR3 in DNA: TGTGCCAGCAGTACCCTACTAGTTGGTGTCGGGGAGCTGTTTTTT. This encodes CASSTLLVGVGELFF.